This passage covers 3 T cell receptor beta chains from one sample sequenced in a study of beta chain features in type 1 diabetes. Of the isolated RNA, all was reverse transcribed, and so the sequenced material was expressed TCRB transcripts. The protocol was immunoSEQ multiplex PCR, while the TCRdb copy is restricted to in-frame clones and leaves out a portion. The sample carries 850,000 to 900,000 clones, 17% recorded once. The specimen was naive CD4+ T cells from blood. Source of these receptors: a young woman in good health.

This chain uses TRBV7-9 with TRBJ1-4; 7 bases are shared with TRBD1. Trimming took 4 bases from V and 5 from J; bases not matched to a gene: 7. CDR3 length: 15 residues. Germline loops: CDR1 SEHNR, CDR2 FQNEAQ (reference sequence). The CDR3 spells CASSSSRQGNEKLFF. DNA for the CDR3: TGTGCCAGCAGCTCATCTCGACAGGGAAATGAAAAACTGTTTTTT.

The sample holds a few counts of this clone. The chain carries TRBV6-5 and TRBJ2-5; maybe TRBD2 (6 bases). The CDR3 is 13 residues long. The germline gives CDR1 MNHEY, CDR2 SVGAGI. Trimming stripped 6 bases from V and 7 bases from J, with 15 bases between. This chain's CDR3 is CASSGRRRGTQYF. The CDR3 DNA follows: TGTGCCAGCAGCGGAAGGCGGAGGGGGACCCAGTACTTC.

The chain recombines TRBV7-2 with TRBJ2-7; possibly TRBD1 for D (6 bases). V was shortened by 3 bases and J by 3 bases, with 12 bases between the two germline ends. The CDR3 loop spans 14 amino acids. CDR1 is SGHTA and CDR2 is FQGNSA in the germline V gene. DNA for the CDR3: TGTGCCAGCAGCTTGTACAGGGACGGCTACGAGCAGTACTTC. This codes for CASSLYRDGYEQYF.